In this sample, the clone carrying this T cell receptor beta chain turned up a few times. CDR3 length: 14 residues. V was trimmed by 6 bases and J by 0 bases, leaving 9 bases between them. CDR1 MNHEY and CDR2 SMNVEV come from the germline V gene (reference sequence). The data originate from a study of shared clonotypes between healthy human individuals. Produced via immunoSEQ multiplex PCR; TCRdb's table is partial and in-frame only. The table lists 2 million to 2.5 million clones, more than 90% of them singletons. The chain combines TRBV27 with TRBJ1-5; the D is unclear. Sequencing was performed on naive CD4+ T cells sorted from blood. Subset specified: CD45RA+ positively selected. The clonotype originates from a young man in good health. This CDR3 reads CASSRRSSNQPQHF. CDR3 DNA: TGTGCCAGCAGCAGGAGATCTAGCAATCAGCCCCAGCATTTT.